The 4 T cell receptor beta chains in this list originate from one sample, sequenced in a study of blood T cell repertoires in COVID-19. Clones were read by immunoSEQ multiplex PCR, and TCRdb kept only the in-frame ones, dropping some. The table lists 150,000 or so clones, approximately 83% of them singletons. Material: peripheral blood. The receptors derive from a man in his 60s with acute or convalescent COVID-19.

The chain recombines TRBV5-1 with TRBJ2-1, with TRBD2 identical over 9 bases. The CDR3 totals 15 residues. Trimming removed 2 bases from V and 3 bases from J; junction bases left unmatched: 3. Germline CDR1 is SGHRS and CDR2 is YFSETQ. This CDR3 reads CASSFGLAFYNEQFF. As DNA, the CDR3 is TGCGCCAGCAGCTTCGGACTAGCGTTCTACAATGAGCAGTTCTTC.

A few counts support this clone. For the CDR3, the DNA is TGTGCCAGCAGCAGGGGGGACAGGTTCAGGCCCGAGCAGTACTTC. Encoded protein: CASSRGDRFRPEQYF. The chain combines TRBV7-9 with TRBJ2-7, with TRBD1 identical over 8 bases. The V gene's germline CDR1 is SEHNR and CDR2 FQNEAQ (reference sequence). Trimming took 5 bases from V and 6 from J; bases not matched to a gene: 12. The CDR3 sequence is 15 residues long.

This clone was seen a few times. The CDR3 coding sequence is TGTGCCAGCAGCCGGAGACTAGCTTGGAATGAGCAGTTCTTC. It encodes CASSRRLAWNEQFF. V gene TRBV5-4 combines with J gene TRBJ2-1; 7 bases agree with TRBD2. There are 14 residues in the CDR3. Germline V gene sequence: CDR1 SGHNT, CDR2 YYREEE (reference sequence). V trimming: 4 bases; J trimming: 7 bases; junction bases outside the gene matches: 8.

The chain couples TRBV28 to TRBJ2-1; 12 bases agree with TRBD2. Germline CDR1 is MDHEN and CDR2 is SYDVKM. The CDR3 spans 14 residues. V lost 7 bases and J lost 7; bases outside the gene matches: 5. The CDR3 DNA follows: TGTGCCAGCATGACTAGCGGGAGTATTAATGAGCAGTTCTTC. It translates to CASMTSGSINEQFF.